The 26 T cell receptor beta chains below were found in one sample sequenced in a study of blood T cell repertoires in COVID-19. Sequencing used immunoSEQ multiplex PCR; TCRdb keeps in-frame clones, though not all of them. The profile covers about 76,000 clones, with approximately 78% appearing a single time and approximately 30% taken by the ten largest. The sequenced sample consisted of peripheral blood. Receptor source: a human donor in a cohort sampled during active COVID-19.

The chain couples TRBV10-1 to TRBJ2-1; 8 positions match TRBD1. Looked up from germline, CDR1 is WNHNN and CDR2 is SYGVQD (reference sequence). The CDR3 is 15 residues long. After removal of 4 bases from V and 9 bases from J, the junction contained 11 bases not matched to a gene. DNA for the CDR3: TGCGCCAGCAGTGCCGGACAGGGAAGGTCAACTGAGCAGTTCTTC. Protein sequence: CASSAGQGRSTEQFF.

V and J are TRBV13 and TRBJ2-1; a possible D gene is TRBD1 (5 bases). V was pared by 1 base and J by 5 bases, with 6 bases between. Germline V gives CDR1 PRHDT, CDR2 FYEKMQ (reference sequence). The CDR3 consists of 13 residues. Written as DNA, the CDR3 is TGTGCCAGCAGCTTAGAGGGGAACAATGAGCAGTTCTTC. Protein: CASSLEGNNEQFF.

The count of this clone is one. In nucleotides, the CDR3 is TGTGCCACAGACAGGGTGAGAGGAAACACCATATATTTT. This gives the protein CATDRVRGNTIYF. The rearrangement links TRBV7-9 to TRBJ1-3; TRBD1 matches at 7 bases. The V gene end was trimmed by 10 bases and the J gene end by 4 bases; junction bases not matched to a gene: 7. Germline V lookup: CDR1 SEHNR, CDR2 FQNEAQ (reference sequence). CDR3 length: 13 residues.

The chain uses TRBV12-3 or TRBV12-4 and TRBJ2-7, with a tentative D call TRBD1 (6 bases). This CDR3 has 13 amino acids. Trimming stripped 8 bases from V and 6 bases from J, with 17 bases between. Here the CDR3 DNA reads TGTGCCAGCGTCGGGTCCCAGGGGCGCGAGCAGTACTTC. Translation: CASVGSQGREQYF.

J is TRBJ2-7 and V is TRBV11-1, with a weak D call TRBD1 (6 bases). From germline, CDR1 is SGHAT and CDR2 FQDESV (reference sequence). Trimming took 2 bases from V and 5 from J, leaving 10 bases between them. CDR3 size: 13 residues. CDR3 in DNA: TGTGCCAGCAGCTTAACGGACAGAAACGAGCAGTACTTC. It encodes CASSLTDRNEQYF.

The chain links TRBV5-1 to TRBJ1-3; D might be TRBD1 (5 bases). Trimming left V 5 bases short and J 0 bases short, with 12 bases between. This CDR3 contains 15 residues. The germline V gene has CDR1 SGHRS and CDR2 YFSETQ. The CDR3 DNA follows: TGCGCCAGCAGTGTAGGGGCGCTCTCTGGAAACACCATATATTTT. Its translation: CASSVGALSGNTIYF.

The CDR3 region has the DNA TGCGCCAGCAGCTTGGGGACAGCTAACTATGGCTACACCTTC. This sequence encodes CASSLGTANYGYTF. The rearrangement uses TRBV5-1 and TRBJ1-2; TRBD1 might be the D (6 bases). V was shortened by 0 bases and J by 0 bases, with 6 bases between the two germline ends. The length of the CDR3 is 14 residues. CDR1 and CDR2 (germline): SGHRS, YFSETQ.

With respect to this clone: Relative to the germline gene, one junction end is altered; a read error may explain this. The CDR3 region is CASSPRGHKQF. The DNA for the CDR3 is TGTGCCAGCAGCCCACGAGGCCACAAACAATTC. The chain carries TRBV7-9 and TRBJ1-2; D remains unclear. CDR3 size: 11 residues. Germline V CDR1 and CDR2: SEHNR, FQNEAQ (reference sequence).

The genes are TRBV3-1 (or the pseudogene TRBV3-2) and TRBJ2-2; 10 bases are shared with TRBD1. J was trimmed by 6 bases and V by 5 bases; bases with no gene match: 6. Per the germline V gene, CDR1 is LGHDT and CDR2 is YNNKEL (reference sequence). The CDR3 length is 15 residues. The CDR3 nucleotides read TGTGCCAGCAGCGGCCGGGACAGGGGCGCCGGGGAGCTGTTTTTT. This translates into CASSGRDRGAGELFF.

The CDR3 is CASSSNFHSGYRTEAFF. The DNA for the CDR3 is TGTGCCAGCAGTTCAAACTTCCACTCAGGGTATCGGACTGAAGCTTTCTTT. V and J are TRBV27 and TRBJ1-1; D may be TRBD1 (5 bases). The CDR3 has 17 residues. Germline-derived CDR1 and CDR2 are MNHEY and SMNVEV (reference sequence). Deletions cut 4 bases from V and 5 bases from J, with 23 bases between.

The V and J genes are TRBV5-1 and TRBJ2-2; D remains unclear. Deletions cut 1 base from V and 5 bases from J, with 15 bases between. Per germline, CDR1 SGHRS and CDR2 YFSETQ. This CDR3 spans 16 amino acids. CDR3 in amino acids: CASSLSPISETGELFF. DNA of the CDR3: TGCGCCAGCAGCTTGAGCCCTATATCTGAAACCGGGGAGCTGTTTTTT. The full variable domain, rest sourced from reference TRBV5-1 and TRBJ2-2, is KAGVTQTPRYLIKTRGQQVTLSCSPISGHRSVSWYQQTPGQGLQFLFEYFSETQRNKGNFPGRFSGRQFSNSRSEMNVSTLELGDSALYLCASSLSPISETGELFFGEGSRLTVL.

The table lists this clone with a few counts. Here the CDR3 DNA reads TGTGCCAGCAGTTACTCCCCTAGCGGGGGGCTTTACAATGAGCAGTTCTTC. This codes for CASSYSPSGGLYNEQFF. The gene calls are TRBV6-2 or TRBV6-3 and TRBJ2-1; 11 bases align to TRBD2. Germline V gene lookup returns CDR1 MNHEY and CDR2 SVGEGT. The CDR3 totals 17 residues. V trimming: 0 bases; J trimming: 4 bases; junction bases outside the gene matches: 5.

V usage is TRBV2 and J usage is TRBJ2-3, with TRBD2 identical over 8 bases. V was pared by 7 bases and J by 2 bases, with 8 bases of the junction left unmatched. CDR1 is SNHLY, CDR2 FYNNEI, per germline. CDR3 length equals 15 residues. CDR3 residues: CASTLTSAFTDTQYF. The CDR3 coding sequence is TGTGCCAGCACCCTGACTAGCGCCTTCACAGATACGCAGTATTTT.

The V gene is TRBV19, the J gene TRBJ2-3; TRBD2 might be the D (6 bases). With 4 bases removed from V and 5 bases from J, the gap between germline ends came to 16 bases. This CDR3 has 15 residues. Looked up from germline, CDR1 is LNHDA and CDR2 is SQIVND (reference sequence). The CDR3 here is CASSKEGTRRDTQYF. DNA of the CDR3: TGTGCCAGTAGTAAGGAGGGTACACGCAGAGATACGCAGTATTTT.

The chain recombines TRBV5-1 with TRBJ2-2; a possible D gene is TRBD1 (5 bases). Trimming removed 4 bases at V and 1 base at J, with 8 bases between. The CDR3 has 14 amino acids. Germline V gene sequence: CDR1 SGHRS, CDR2 YFSETQ. The CDR3 region has the DNA TGCGCCAGCAGCCCCCAGGGGAACACCGGGGAGCTGTTTTTT. Amino acids: CASSPQGNTGELFF. The variable domain in full, completed from reference TRBV5-1 and TRBJ2-2, reads KAGVTQTPRYLIKTRGQQVTLSCSPISGHRSVSWYQQTPGQGLQFLFEYFSETQRNKGNFPGRFSGRQFSNSRSEMNVSTLELGDSALYLCASSPQGNTGELFFGEGSRLTVL.

The chain employs TRBV5-4 and TRBJ2-7; D uncertain. The CDR3 has 16 amino acids. Germline-derived CDR1 and CDR2 are SGHNT and YYREEE (reference sequence). The germline V and J ends were trimmed by 0 bases and 5 bases, with 18 bases remaining between them. The CDR3 protein is CASSLGRRLPSDEQYF. CDR3 nucleotides: TGTGCCAGCAGCTTGGGGCGGCGCCTCCCCTCAGACGAGCAGTACTTC.

The chain links TRBV19 to TRBJ2-7; 13 bases map to TRBD2. With V trimmed by 1 base and J by 3 bases, 0 bases remained unmatched. Germline CDR1 is LNHDA and CDR2 is SQIVND (reference sequence). The CDR3 contains 15 residues. The CDR3 loop reads CASSIGTSGGYEQYF. As DNA, the CDR3 is TGTGCCAGTAGTATAGGGACTAGCGGGGGCTACGAGCAGTACTTC. Filled out from reference TRBV19 and TRBJ2-7, the complete variable domain reads DGGITQSPKYLFRKEGQNVTLSCEQNLNHDAMYWYRQDPGQGLRLIYYSQIVNDFQKGDIAEGYSVSREKKESFPLTVTSAQKNPTAFYLCASSIGTSGGYEQYFGPGTRLTVT.

The table lists this clone with a count of one. The genes are TRBV2 and TRBJ1-1, with 8 bases matching TRBD1. Germline CDR1 reads SNHLY; CDR2 reads FYNNEI. The CDR3 loop spans 16 amino acids. Trimming removed 6 bases from V and 3 bases from J; junction bases left unmatched: 12. The CDR3 loop reads CASSRRQGRPDTEAFF. The CDR3 region has the DNA TGTGCCAGCAGCCGTCGACAGGGGAGGCCGGACACTGAAGCTTTCTTT.

J is TRBJ2-3 and V is TRBV5-1; the D gene is possibly TRBD2 (6 bases). Per germline, CDR1 SGHRS and CDR2 YFSETQ. Deletions cut 2 bases from V and 2 bases from J, with 12 bases between. The CDR3 runs 15 residues. CDR3: CASSFGRGNTDTQYF. CDR3 in DNA: TGCGCCAGCAGCTTCGGACGGGGGAACACAGATACGCAGTATTTT. The full variable domain, completed using reference TRBV5-1 and TRBJ2-3, is KAGVTQTPRYLIKTRGQQVTLSCSPISGHRSVSWYQQTPGQGLQFLFEYFSETQRNKGNFPGRFSGRQFSNSRSEMNVSTLELGDSALYLCASSFGRGNTDTQYFGPGTRLTVL.

In its sample, this clone was seen once. The chain carries TRBV6-2 or TRBV6-3 and TRBJ2-3; D is possibly TRBD2 (5 bases). In germline, CDR1 is MNHEY, CDR2 SVGEGT. The germline V and J ends were trimmed by 2 bases and 5 bases, with 8 bases remaining between them. The CDR3 length is 13 residues. The CDR3 DNA reads as TGTGCCAGCAGTTACGCGGGCGGAGATACGCAGTATTTT. Translating it yields CASSYAGGDTQYF.

The chain joins TRBV6-5 to TRBJ1-2, with D maybe TRBD1 (6 bases). Germline assignment: CDR1 MNHEY and CDR2 SVGAGI. V lost 9 bases to trimming and J lost 5 bases, with 22 bases between them. CDR3 length: 15 amino acids. The DNA for the CDR3 is TGTGCCAGTCGGGGTTACAGGGACCCAAGGTATGGCTACACCTTC. Residues: CASRGYRDPRYGYTF.

This clone was observed a handful of times. This rearrangement joins TRBV5-1 to TRBJ1-2; D possibly corresponds to TRBD1 (5 bases). Germline assignment: CDR1 SGHRS and CDR2 YFSETQ. The CDR3 sequence is 14 residues long. V was shortened by 0 bases and J by 6 bases, with 12 bases between the two germline ends. DNA for the CDR3: TGCGCCAGCAGCTTGGGCGGGGGATCGAATGGCTACACCTTC. This sequence encodes CASSLGGGSNGYTF. The entire variable domain, with the rest obtained from reference TRBV5-1 and TRBJ1-2, is as follows: KAGVTQTPRYLIKTRGQQVTLSCSPISGHRSVSWYQQTPGQGLQFLFEYFSETQRNKGNFPGRFSGRQFSNSRSEMNVSTLELGDSALYLCASSLGGGSNGYTFGSGTRLTVV.

In this sample, this clone turned up a few times. At the DNA level, this CDR3 is encoded by other sequences in the same sample as well. The chain joins TRBV2 to TRBJ2-2; TRBD1 matches at 7 bases. With 4 bases clipped from V and 2 bases from J, the junction kept 4 bases outside the gene matches. CDR3 length: 15 amino acids. In germline, CDR1 is SNHLY, CDR2 FYNNEI. The CDR3 sequence: CASSGTGLNTGELFF. DNA for the CDR3: TGTGCCAGCAGTGGGACAGGCCTTAACACCGGGGAGCTGTTTTTT.

V usage is TRBV4-1 and J usage is TRBJ2-1, with 8 bases aligning to TRBD2. Germline CDR1 MGHRA, CDR2 YSYEKL. Germline trimming cut 0 bases from V and 8 bases from J; bases unmatched to any gene: 15. The CDR3 contains 18 residues. CDR3 in amino acids: CASSQDLEGLGSSDEQFF. CDR3 sequence (DNA): TGCGCCAGCAGCCAAGATCTGGAGGGACTAGGCTCGTCCGATGAGCAGTTCTTC.

The chain has TRBV3-1 (or the pseudogene TRBV3-2) and TRBJ1-4, with 10 bases fitting TRBD1. CDR1 and CDR2 (germline): LGHDT, YNNKEL (reference sequence). The V segment lost 4 bases and the J segment 3 bases; nucleotides outside the gene matches: 2. The CDR3 runs to 15 residues. In DNA form, the CDR3 reads TGTGCCAGCAGCCGAGGACAGGGGGCTAATGAAAAACTGTTTTTT. Translated, it gives CASSRGQGANEKLFF.

The chain combines TRBV27 with TRBJ1-5; 7 bases line up with TRBD1. The CDR3 totals 15 residues. In germline, CDR1 is MNHEY, CDR2 SMNVEV (reference sequence). V lost 9 bases, J lost 0 bases, and 8 bases stayed unmatched. CDR3 sequence reads: CASSAQGYSNQPQHF. DNA of the CDR3: TGTGCCAGTTCCGCACAGGGGTATAGCAATCAGCCCCAGCATTTT.